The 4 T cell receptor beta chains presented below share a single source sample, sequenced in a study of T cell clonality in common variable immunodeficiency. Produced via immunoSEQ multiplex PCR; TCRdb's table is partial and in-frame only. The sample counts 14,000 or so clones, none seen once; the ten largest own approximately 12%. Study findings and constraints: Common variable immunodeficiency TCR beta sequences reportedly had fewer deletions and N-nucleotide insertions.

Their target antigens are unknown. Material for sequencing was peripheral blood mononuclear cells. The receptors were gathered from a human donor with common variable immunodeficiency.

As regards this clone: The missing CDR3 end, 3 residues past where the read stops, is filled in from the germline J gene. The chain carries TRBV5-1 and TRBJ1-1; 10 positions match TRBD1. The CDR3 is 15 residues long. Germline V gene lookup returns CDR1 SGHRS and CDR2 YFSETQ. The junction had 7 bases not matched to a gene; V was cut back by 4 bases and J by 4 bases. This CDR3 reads CASSLTGGEVTEAFF. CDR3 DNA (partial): TGCGCCAGCAGCCTGACAGGGGGCGAGGTCACTGAA.

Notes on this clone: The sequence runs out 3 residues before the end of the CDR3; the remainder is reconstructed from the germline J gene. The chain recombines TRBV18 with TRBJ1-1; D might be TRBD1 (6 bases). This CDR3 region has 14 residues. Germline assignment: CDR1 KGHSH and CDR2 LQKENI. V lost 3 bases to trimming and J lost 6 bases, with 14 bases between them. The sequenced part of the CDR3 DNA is TGTGCCAGCTCACCCTATGACAGGTCCCCTGAA. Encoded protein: CASSPYDRSPE. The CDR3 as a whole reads CASSPYDRSPEAFF.

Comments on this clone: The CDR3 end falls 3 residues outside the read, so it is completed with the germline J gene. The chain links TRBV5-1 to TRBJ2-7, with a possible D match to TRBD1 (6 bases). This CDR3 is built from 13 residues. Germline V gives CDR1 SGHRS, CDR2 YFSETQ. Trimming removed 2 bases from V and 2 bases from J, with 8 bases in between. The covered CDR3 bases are TGCGCCAGCAGCTTTGACAGGACCTACGAG. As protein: CASSFDRTYE. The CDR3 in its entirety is CASSFDRTYEQYF.

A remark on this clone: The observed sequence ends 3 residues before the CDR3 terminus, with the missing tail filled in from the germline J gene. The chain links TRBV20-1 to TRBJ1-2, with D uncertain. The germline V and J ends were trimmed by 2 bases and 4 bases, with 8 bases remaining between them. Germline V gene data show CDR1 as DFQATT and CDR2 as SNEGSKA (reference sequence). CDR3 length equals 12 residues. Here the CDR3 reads CSARSPLYGYTF. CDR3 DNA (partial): TGCAGTGCTAGATCCCCCCTCTATGGC.